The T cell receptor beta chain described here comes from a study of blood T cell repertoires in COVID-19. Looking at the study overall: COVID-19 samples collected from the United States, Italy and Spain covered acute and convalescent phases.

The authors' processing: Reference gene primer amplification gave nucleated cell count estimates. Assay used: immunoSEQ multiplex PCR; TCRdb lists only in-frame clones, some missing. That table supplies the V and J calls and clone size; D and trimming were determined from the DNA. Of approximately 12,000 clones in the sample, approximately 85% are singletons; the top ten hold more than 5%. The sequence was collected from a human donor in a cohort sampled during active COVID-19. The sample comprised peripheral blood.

The CDR3 loop is CASSEAGGAGELFF. CDR3 DNA: TGTGCCAGCAGTGAAGCGGGGGGAGCGGGGGAGCTGTTTTTT. The chain recombines TRBV6-1 with TRBJ2-2; TRBD2 might be the D (6 bases). The CDR3 is made up of 14 amino acids. V lost 0 bases and J lost 8, with 10 bases in between. The germline V gene has CDR1 MNHNS and CDR2 SASEGT.